This TCR beta chain was identified in a study of blood T cell repertoires in COVID-19. The method was immunoSEQ multiplex PCR; TCRdb's version includes in-frame clones alone and lacks a portion of them. Of 85,000 to 100,000 clones in the sample, around 84% were seen once. The trim removed 4 bases at V and 2 bases at J, leaving 8 bases unmatched. In germline, CDR1 is SEHNR, CDR2 FQNEAQ (reference sequence). The CDR3 loop spans 15 amino acids. The sequence was collected from a woman aged 60-75 years with acute or convalescent COVID-19. The specimen was peripheral blood. This chain connects TRBV7-9 to TRBJ2-7; 7 bases map to TRBD1. DNA of the CDR3: TGTGCCAGCAGCTACGTCCGGGACAGACCCTACGAGCAGTACTTC. Translated, it gives CASSYVRDRPYEQYF. The variable domain in full, with the rest retrieved from reference TRBV7-9 and TRBJ2-7, is DTGVSQNPRHKITKRGQNVTFRCDPISEHNRLYWYRQTLGQGPEFLTYFQNEAQLEKSRLLSDRFSAERPKGSFSTLEIQRTEQGDSAMYLCASSYVRDRPYEQYFGPGTRLTVT.